The next 21 T cell receptor beta chains were all read from a single sample in a study of neurological immune-mediated disorders. As to time point: technical triplicate 2. TCRdb re-derived calls from the 5' RACE reads in MiXCR, one entry per CDR3 protein. Among about 55,000 distinct CDR3 sequences listed, nearly 25% were seen once. The sample taken for sequencing was PBMCs. Source of these receptors: a man aged 55 to 70 with HTLV-1-associated myelopathy (HAM/TSP).

This clonotype appeared once. The chain has TRBV9 and TRBJ2-1; 9 bases align to TRBD2. V was clipped by 3 bases and J by 10 bases; unmatched bases: 11. This CDR3 is built from 15 residues. CDR1 is SGDLS, CDR2 YYNGEE, per germline. CDR3 DNA sequence: TGTGCCAGCAGCGCGGAGGCGGGAGGGCCCTGGGAGCAGTTCTTC. It is translated as CASSAEAGGPWEQFF. The whole variable domain, remainder taken from reference TRBV9 and TRBJ2-1, is DSGVTQTPKHLITATGQRVTLRCSPRSGDLSVYWYQQSLDQGLQFLIQYYNGEERAKGNILERFSAQQFPDLHSELNLSSLELGDSALYFCASSAEAGGPWEQFFGPGTRLTVL.

This clonotype was seen many times. The chain recombines TRBV4-2 with TRBJ1-2; TRBD1 matches at 8 bases. The CDR3 runs to 14 residues. The V gene end was trimmed by 1 base and the J gene end by 6 bases; junction bases not matched to a gene: 4. Germline V gene data show CDR1 as LGHNA and CDR2 as YNFKEQ. DNA for the CDR3: TGTGCCAGCAGCCAAGGACAGGGGAGCGATGGCTACACCTTC. This gives the protein CASSQGQGSDGYTF.

V gene TRBV5-1 combines with J gene TRBJ1-1; 10 bases fit TRBD1. The CDR3 has 13 amino acids. The germline V gene encodes CDR1 SGHRS and CDR2 YFSETQ. V shed 3 bases and J 11 bases; nucleotides not matched to a gene: 7. The CDR3, as DNA: TGCGCCAGCAGCTCTACCGGGACAGGGGAGGCTTTCTTT. This translates into CASSSTGTGEAFF.

This clonotype was found many times. This chain uses TRBV7-8 with TRBJ1-1; D is ambiguous. The CDR3 has 15 amino acids. Germline V CDR1 and CDR2: SGHVS, FQNEAQ. Deletions cut 5 bases from V and 6 bases from J, with 19 bases between. CDR3 nucleotides: TGTGCCAGCAGCAAAATGGGGTCGGGAAGGGCTGAAGCTTTCTTT. This codes for CASSKMGSGRAEAFF.

The V gene is TRBV6-1, the J gene TRBJ2-1; 11 bases align to TRBD2. Germline trimming cut 4 bases from V and 10 bases from J; bases unmatched to any gene: 6. Germline loops: CDR1 MNHNS, CDR2 SASEGT. The CDR3 extends over 14 amino acids. DNA for the CDR3: TGTGCCAGCAGTGGGACTAGCGGGTTTGAGGAGCAGTTCTTC. Its translation is CASSGTSGFEEQFF.

This clonotype was detected ten times or more. The chain joins TRBV9 to TRBJ1-1; 9 bases line up with TRBD1. This CDR3 is built from 13 residues. Germline V gene lookup returns CDR1 SGDLS and CDR2 YYNGEE. Trimming took 3 bases from V and 11 from J; bases not matched to a gene: 8. CDR3 protein: CASSAQTGGKAFF. DNA of the CDR3: TGTGCCAGCAGCGCCCAGACAGGGGGAAAGGCTTTCTTT.

At least ten counts were recorded for this clonotype. The chain links TRBV27 to TRBJ2-2; the D is unclear. Trimming pared 5 bases from V and 0 bases from J, leaving 13 bases between. This CDR3 has 16 residues. CDR1 MNHEY and CDR2 SMNVEV come from the germline V gene (reference sequence). Here the CDR3 reads CASSTTTDANTGELFF. DNA for the CDR3: TGTGCCAGCAGTACGACGACGGACGCGAACACCGGGGAGCTGTTTTTT.

The sample holds many counts of this clonotype. The chain uses TRBV20-1 and TRBJ2-7; no clear D. The CDR3 covers 14 residues. Per germline, CDR1 DFQATT and CDR2 SNEGSKA (reference sequence). V lost 3 bases and J 2 bases, leaving 14 bases between the germline ends. CDR3 nucleotides: TGCAGTGCTAGTACTACGGTTTCCCCCTACGAGCAGTACTTC. Its protein product is CSASTTVSPYEQYF.

This clonotype has a count of ten or more. The V call is TRBV7-9, the J call TRBJ2-1; unclear D gene. The CDR3 covers 14 residues. Trimming took off 1 base at V and 5 bases at J, with 9 bases between the two ends. Germline CDR1 reads SEHNR; CDR2 reads FQNEAQ (reference sequence). For the CDR3, the DNA is TGTGCCAGCAGCTTAGTTGGGGTAGACAATGAGCAGTTCTTC. Its translation is CASSLVGVDNEQFF.

The rearrangement uses TRBV5-1 and TRBJ2-1; D might be TRBD1 (7 bases). The CDR3 is 16 amino acids. Germline values: CDR1 SGHRS, CDR2 YFSETQ. V lost 4 bases, J lost 8 bases, and 22 bases lay in between. This chain's CDR3 is CASSVQGGEGLDEQFF. The DNA of the CDR3 is TGCGCCAGCAGCGTTCAGGGGGGCGAAGGGTTGGATGAGCAGTTCTTC.

This clonotype has a count of ten or more. The chain uses TRBV5-1 and TRBJ2-1, with D possibly being TRBD1 (5 bases). Germline V gene data show CDR1 as SGHRS and CDR2 as YFSETQ. The CDR3 is 16 amino acids. With 0 bases removed from V and 2 bases from J, the gap between germline ends came to 12 bases. The CDR3: CASSLDETVPYNEQFF. The CDR3 nucleotides read TGCGCCAGCAGCTTGGATGAGACAGTCCCCTACAATGAGCAGTTCTTC. The variable domain in full, with the rest retrieved from reference TRBV5-1 and TRBJ2-1, is KAGVTQTPRYLIKTRGQQVTLSCSPISGHRSVSWYQQTPGQGLQFLFEYFSETQRNKGNFPGRFSGRQFSNSRSEMNVSTLELGDSALYLCASSLDETVPYNEQFFGPGTRLTVL.

This clonotype was counted many times. The chain couples TRBV6-1 to TRBJ2-3; D not resolved. V lost 6 bases, J lost 1 base, and 11 bases lay in between. This CDR3 is 14 amino acids long. Germline V CDR1 and CDR2: MNHNS, SASEGT. Written as DNA, the CDR3 is TGTGCCAGCAGCTCCGGACCTGGCACAGATACGCAGTATTTT. Amino acids: CASSSGPGTDTQYF.

This clonotype appeared many times. The rearrangement uses TRBV5-5 and TRBJ2-1; no clear D. The germline V gene encodes CDR1 SGHKS and CDR2 YYEKEE (reference sequence). The V gene lost 2 bases and the J gene lost 3 bases, with 6 bases spanning the gap. The CDR3 consists of 13 residues. CDR3 region: CASSFVSYNEQFF. CDR3 in DNA: TGTGCCAGCAGCTTTGTCAGCTACAATGAGCAGTTCTTC.

This clonotype was seen repeatedly, ten times or more. The chain joins TRBV6-5 to TRBJ2-3; 8 nucleotides line up with TRBD1. V trimming: 6 bases; J trimming: 2 bases; junction bases outside the gene matches: 7. Germline V gene sequence: CDR1 MNHEY, CDR2 SVGAGI. The CDR3 loop spans 15 amino acids. CDR3 in amino acids: CASRTTGAPTDTQYF. In DNA form, the CDR3 reads TGTGCCAGCAGAACGACAGGGGCCCCCACAGATACGCAGTATTTT.

This clonotype was observed at least ten times. This rearrangement joins TRBV7-3 to TRBJ2-5, with D tentatively TRBD2 (6 bases). V shed 10 bases and J shed 1 base, with 16 bases lying between them. The CDR3 consists of 14 residues. Looked up from germline, CDR1 is SGHTA and CDR2 is FQGTGA. This chain's CDR3 is CATSGGDSQETQYF. CDR3 nucleotide sequence: TGTGCCACCTCAGGTGGGGACTCCCAAGAGACCCAGTACTTC.

This clonotype occurred many times. The chain employs TRBV15 and TRBJ2-5; 8 bases match TRBD1. Trimming at V came to 2 bases and at J to 9 bases, leaving 11 bases not matched to a gene. Germline CDR1 and CDR2: LNHNV and YYDKDF (reference sequence). The CDR3 runs 15 residues. CDR3 bases: TGTGCCACCAGCAGAAAGGACAGGGCCTTTGGGGCCCAGTACTTC. This encodes CATSRKDRAFGAQYF.

This clonotype was seen repeatedly, ten times or more. The chain links TRBV9 to TRBJ2-4; D not resolved. The germline V gene has CDR1 SGDLS and CDR2 YYNGEE. V was pared by 3 bases and J by 7 bases, with 8 bases between. The CDR3 sequence is 12 residues long. The CDR3 protein is CASSAESNIQYF. CDR3 bases: TGTGCCAGCAGCGCCGAGAGTAACATTCAGTACTTC.

At least ten counts were recorded for this clonotype. The DNA for the CDR3 is TGCAGTGCTAGTCAGGGGGCGGGGAACTATGGCTACACCTTC. Protein product: CSASQGAGNYGYTF. V and J are TRBV20-1 and TRBJ1-2; 8 bases agree with TRBD1. Germline trimming cut 3 bases from V and 2 bases from J; bases unmatched to any gene: 5. Germline values: CDR1 DFQATT, CDR2 SNEGSKA (reference sequence). This CDR3 spans 14 amino acids.

This clonotype was counted ten times or more. This chain uses TRBV12-3 or TRBV12-4 with TRBJ2-5, with 7 bases lining up with TRBD1. Unmatched junction bases numbered 6, after V lost 6 bases and J lost 5 bases. The CDR3 is 13 amino acids. The CDR3 here is CASRTDRHETQYF. In DNA, the CDR3 is TGTGCCAGCAGGACGGACAGGCACGAGACCCAGTACTTC.

This chain links TRBV6-6 with TRBJ2-3, with D uncertain. CDR1 and CDR2 (germline): MNHNY, SVGAGI (reference sequence). The CDR3 covers 14 residues. Trimming cost V 2 bases and J 4 bases, with 10 bases left between them. This CDR3 is CASSYRPSADTQYF. The CDR3 DNA reads TGTGCCAGCAGTTACAGGCCCTCCGCAGATACGCAGTATTTT.

This clonotype has a handful of counts. V and J are TRBV12-3 or TRBV12-4 and TRBJ1-5; D is unclear. V was clipped by 4 bases and J by 6 bases, with 10 bases between them. The CDR3 is made up of 13 amino acids. The CDR3 reads CASSSTRFQPQHF. DNA for the CDR3: TGTGCCAGCAGTTCGACCCGTTTTCAGCCCCAGCATTTT.